The clone carrying this T cell receptor beta chain was seen repeatedly, ten times or more. What it binds is unknown. Each CDR3 protein is one row after TCRdb ran MiXCR on the 5' RACE reads. The sample lists 420,000 or so distinct CDR3 sequences; about a fifth were seen once. This sample is drawn from a study of identical twins. Germline values: CDR1 MNHEY, CDR2 SVGEGT. With 0 bases clipped from V and 0 bases from J, the junction kept 7 bases outside the gene matches. There are 20 residues in the CDR3. Healthy Caucasian individuals made up all the donors. Study conclusions and caveats: Twins shared beta out-of-frame sequences in excess, but this excess was weaker. Cord blood's abundant beta clonotypes had fewer insertions, unlike memory repertoires.

The clonotype comes from a man aged 50-59 years in good health. V usage is TRBV6-2 or TRBV6-3 and J usage is TRBJ2-3; TRBD2 matches 15 bases. Sequencing input: naive T cells sorted from blood. The CDR3 DNA sequence: TGTGCCAGCAGTTACTCAACTCCGGGACTAGCGGGGGGAAGCACAGATACGCAGTATTTT. Translating gives CASSYSTPGLAGGSTDTQYF.